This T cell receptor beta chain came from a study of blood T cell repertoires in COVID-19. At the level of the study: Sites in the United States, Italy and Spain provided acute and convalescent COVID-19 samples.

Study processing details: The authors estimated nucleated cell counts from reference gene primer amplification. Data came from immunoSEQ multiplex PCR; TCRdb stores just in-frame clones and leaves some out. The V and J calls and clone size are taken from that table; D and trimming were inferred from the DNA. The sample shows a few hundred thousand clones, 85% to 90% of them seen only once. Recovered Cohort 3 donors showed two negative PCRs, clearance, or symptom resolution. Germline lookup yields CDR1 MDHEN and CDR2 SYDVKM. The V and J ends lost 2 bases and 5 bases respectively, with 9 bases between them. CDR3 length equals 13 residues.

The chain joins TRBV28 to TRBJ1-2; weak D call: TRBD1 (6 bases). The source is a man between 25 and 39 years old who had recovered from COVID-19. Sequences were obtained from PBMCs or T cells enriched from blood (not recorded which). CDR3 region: CASSLDRQYGYTF. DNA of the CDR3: TGTGCCAGCAGTTTAGACAGGCAGTATGGCTACACCTTC.